This T cell receptor beta chain was documented in a study of T cells in Graves' hyperthyroidism and ophthalmopathy. Germline V gives CDR1 MNHNS, CDR2 SASEGT. The CDR3 has 15 amino acids. With 1 base removed from V and 0 bases from J, the gap between germline ends came to 8 bases. A patient was excluded if there was uncontrolled infection, other autoimmune disease, pregnancy or lactation. RNA transcripts gave rise to amplified TCR beta CDR3 regions. First-round RT-PCR of the TCR CDR3 relied on the HTBI primer set. TCRdb re-called the multiplex PCR reads through MiXCR, storing one row per CDR3 protein. Of approximately 380,000 distinct CDR3 sequences listed, around an eighth are singletons.

This TCR was sampled from a man between 45 and 60 years old with Graves' ophthalmopathy. Sequencing used blood. The chain uses TRBV6-1 and TRBJ2-3, with D unresolved. This CDR3 is CASSEGPTSTDTQYF. CDR3 bases: TGTGCCAGCAGTGAAGGACCAACTAGCACAGATACGCAGTATTTT.